This T cell receptor beta chain was recovered during a study of T cells in Graves' hyperthyroidism and ophthalmopathy. From RNA transcripts, TCR beta CDR3 regions were amplified. Using the HTBI primer set, a first-round RT-PCR was run on the TCR CDR3. One entry per CDR3 protein, called by TCRdb with MiXCR from the multiplex PCR reads. Of around 100,000 distinct CDR3 sequences detected, 40% to 50% appear once; the ten largest clones hold roughly 24%. This clonotype was found many times. Its antigen is not known. Each diagnosis drew on symptoms, thyroxine, TRAb, thyroid ultrasound and orbital computed tomography findings. The PBMCs were taken from less than 11 ml of fresh peripheral blood. Per the germline V gene, CDR1 is LNHDA and CDR2 is SQIVND (reference sequence). CDR3 length equals 13 residues. The V gene lost 1 base and the J gene lost 7 bases, with 7 bases spanning the gap. Whole-study results and caveats: The model made its ophthalmopathy prediction, and onset followed a median approximately 7 months later.

This sequence originates from a man aged 35 to 55 with Graves' hyperthyroidism. The genes are TRBV19 and TRBJ2-2; D unresolved. Sequencing was done on a sample of blood. The CDR3 protein is CASSIVVGGELFF. In nucleotides, the CDR3 is TGTGCCAGTAGTATAGTTGTTGGCGGGGAGCTGTTTTTT.